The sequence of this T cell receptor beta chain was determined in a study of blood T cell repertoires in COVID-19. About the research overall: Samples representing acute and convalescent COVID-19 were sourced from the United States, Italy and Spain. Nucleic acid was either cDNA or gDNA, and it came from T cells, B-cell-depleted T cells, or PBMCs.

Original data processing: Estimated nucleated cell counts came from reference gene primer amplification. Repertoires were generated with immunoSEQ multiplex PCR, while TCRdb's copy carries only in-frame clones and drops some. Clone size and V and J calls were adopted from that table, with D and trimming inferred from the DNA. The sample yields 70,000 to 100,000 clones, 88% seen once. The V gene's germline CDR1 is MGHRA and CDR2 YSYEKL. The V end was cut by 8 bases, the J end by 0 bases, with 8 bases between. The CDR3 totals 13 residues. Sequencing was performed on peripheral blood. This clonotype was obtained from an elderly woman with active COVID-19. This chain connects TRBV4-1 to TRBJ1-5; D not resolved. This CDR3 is CASGPYSNQPQHF. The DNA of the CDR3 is TGCGCCAGCGGGCCCTATAGCAATCAGCCCCAGCATTTT.